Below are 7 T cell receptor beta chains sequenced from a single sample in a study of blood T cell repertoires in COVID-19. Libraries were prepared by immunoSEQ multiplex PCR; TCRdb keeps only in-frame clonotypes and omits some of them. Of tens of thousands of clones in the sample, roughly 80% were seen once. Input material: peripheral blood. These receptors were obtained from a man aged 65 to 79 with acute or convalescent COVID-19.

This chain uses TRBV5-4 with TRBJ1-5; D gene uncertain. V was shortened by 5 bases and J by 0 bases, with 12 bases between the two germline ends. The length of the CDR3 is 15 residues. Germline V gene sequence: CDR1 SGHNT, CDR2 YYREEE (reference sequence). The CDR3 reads CASSSGPRSNQPQHF. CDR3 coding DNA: TGTGCCAGCAGTTCGGGTCCTCGTAGCAATCAGCCCCAGCATTTT.

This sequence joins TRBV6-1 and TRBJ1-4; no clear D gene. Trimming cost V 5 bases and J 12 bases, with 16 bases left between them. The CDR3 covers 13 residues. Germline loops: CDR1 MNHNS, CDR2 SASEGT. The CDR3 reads CASSSSGDGELFF. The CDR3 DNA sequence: TGTGCCAGCAGTTCCAGCGGAGATGGAGAACTGTTTTTT.

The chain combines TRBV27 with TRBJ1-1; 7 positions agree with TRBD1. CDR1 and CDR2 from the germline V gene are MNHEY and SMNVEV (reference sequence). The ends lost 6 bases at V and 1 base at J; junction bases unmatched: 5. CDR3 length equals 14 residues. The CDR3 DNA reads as TGTGCCAGCAGCAAGGACAGGAGGAACACTGAAGCTTTCTTT. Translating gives CASSKDRRNTEAFF.

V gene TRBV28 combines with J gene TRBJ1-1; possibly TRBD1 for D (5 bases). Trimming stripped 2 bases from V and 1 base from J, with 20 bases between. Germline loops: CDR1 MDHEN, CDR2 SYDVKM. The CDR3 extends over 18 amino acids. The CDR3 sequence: CASSLAGDPGPGNTEAFF. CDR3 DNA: TGTGCCAGCAGTTTAGCGGGGGACCCAGGGCCTGGGAACACTGAAGCTTTCTTT.

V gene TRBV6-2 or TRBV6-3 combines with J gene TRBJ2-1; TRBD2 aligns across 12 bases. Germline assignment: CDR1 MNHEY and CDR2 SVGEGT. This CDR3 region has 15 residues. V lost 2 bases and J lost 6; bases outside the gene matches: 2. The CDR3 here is CASSYTSGGINEQFF. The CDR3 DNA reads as TGTGCCAGCAGTTACACTAGCGGGGGGATCAATGAGCAGTTCTTC.

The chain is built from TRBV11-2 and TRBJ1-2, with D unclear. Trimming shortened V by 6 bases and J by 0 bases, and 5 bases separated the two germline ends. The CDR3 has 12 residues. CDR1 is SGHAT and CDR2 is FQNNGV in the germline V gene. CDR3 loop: CASSRANYGYTF. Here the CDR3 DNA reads TGTGCCAGCAGTCGGGCTAACTATGGCTACACCTTC. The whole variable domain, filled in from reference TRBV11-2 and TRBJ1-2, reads EAGVAQSPRYKIIEKRQSVAFWCNPISGHATLYWYQQILGQGPKLLIQFQNNGVVDDSQLPKDRFSAERLKGVDSTLKIQPAKLEDSAVYLCASSRANYGYTFGSGTRLTVV.

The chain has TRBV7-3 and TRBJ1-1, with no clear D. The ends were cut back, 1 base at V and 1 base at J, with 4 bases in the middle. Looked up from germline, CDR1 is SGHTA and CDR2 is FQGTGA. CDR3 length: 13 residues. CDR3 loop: CASSLRGNTEAFF. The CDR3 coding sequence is TGTGCCAGCAGCTTAAGAGGGAACACTGAAGCTTTCTTT.